This T cell receptor (beta chain) comes out of a study of T cells expressing NK-cell markers. Study-wide background: Sorted CD3+CD56+NKG2C+, CD3+CD56+NKG2C- and CD3+CD56-NKG2C+ T-cell subsets were beta-chain profiled.

On this clonotype itself: Its antigen remains unidentified.

TCRdb reprocessed the 5' RACE reads and keeps a single row for each CDR3 protein, giving no DNA. The sample's table shows some 450,000 distinct CDR3 sequences. CDR1 and CDR2 from the germline V gene are SGHRS and YFSETQ. The CDR3 contains 14 residues. Overall study findings and caveats: Of the CD8+ T cells in about 6 donors, roughly 1.0-7.5% belonged to dominant NKG2C+ clonotypes. Researchers report these clonotypes also headed the CD3+CD56-NKG2C+ fraction in a handful of donors.

Sequencing was performed on blood T cells: a sorted CD56 or NKG2C T cell subset, CD4+ or CD8+ T cells, or bulk PBMC T cells (not recorded which). The chain joins TRBV5-1 to TRBJ2-5. This TCR was sampled from a woman aged 18 to 69 in good health. The CDR3: CASSFSIPSETQYF.